In its sample, the clone carrying this T cell receptor (beta chain) was seen many times. The sample comes from a study of T cell repertoires in cytomegalovirus infection. Looking at the study overall: Both a matching HLA type and CMV infection were indicated by public TCR beta signatures.

From germline, CDR1 is SGDLS and CDR2 YYNGEE. V was trimmed by 1 base and J by 3 bases, leaving 10 bases between them. The CDR3 consists of 14 residues. TCRdb reanalysed the reads using MiXCR and keeps one entry per CDR3 protein. The sample shows approximately 500,000 distinct CDR3 sequences, about 11% of them seen only once. The sequenced material came from PBMCs. J is TRBJ1-2 and V is TRBV9, with no clear D. The TCR sequence derives from a human donor in good health (CMV status not recorded). Some clones in this sample may be carry-over from other donors' samples. Here the CDR3 reads CASSVTSDDYGYTF. The DNA for the CDR3 is TGTGCCAGCAGCGTAACTAGCGACGACTATGGCTACACCTTC. The full variable domain, rest sourced from reference TRBV9 and TRBJ1-2, is DSGVTQTPKHLITATGQRVTLRCSPRSGDLSVYWYQQSLDQGLQFLIQYYNGEERAKGNILERFSAQQFPDLHSELNLSSLELGDSALYFCASSVTSDDYGYTFGSGTRLTVV.